Listed here are 11 T cell receptor beta chains from one sample, sequenced in a study of blood T cell repertoires in COVID-19. Clones were sequenced by immunoSEQ multiplex PCR, and TCRdb holds only the in-frame ones, with some missing. The sample yields about 230,000 clones, 65% to 85% seen once. The material sequenced was peripheral blood. These receptors came from a man between 35 and 55 years old with acute or convalescent COVID-19.

This chain uses TRBV6-5 with TRBJ1-5; tentatively, D is TRBD1 (5 bases). CDR1 and CDR2 from the germline V gene are MNHEY and SVGAGI. The ends were cut back, 5 bases at V and 8 bases at J, with 13 bases in the middle. The CDR3 loop spans 13 amino acids. The CDR3 DNA sequence: TGTGCCAGCAGTCGCAGGGAAGTGGAGCCCCAGCATTTT. This translates into CASSRREVEPQHF.

The V and J genes are TRBV10-1 and TRBJ2-3; maybe TRBD1 (6 bases). Deletions cut 3 bases from V and 5 bases from J, with 12 bases between. From germline, CDR1 is WNHNN and CDR2 SYGVQD (reference sequence). The CDR3 covers 14 residues. The CDR3, as DNA: TGCGCCAGCAGTGACGACAGGTCGAGAGATACGCAGTATTTT. Translating it yields CASSDDRSRDTQYF.

The chain carries TRBV19 and TRBJ2-2; TRBD1 aligns across 7 bases. The V segment lost 4 bases and the J segment 4 bases; nucleotides outside the gene matches: 9. In germline, CDR1 is LNHDA, CDR2 SQIVND (reference sequence). The CDR3 runs to 16 residues. CDR3 sequence: CASSTQGSLPTGELFF. The CDR3 DNA reads as TGTGCCAGTAGTACACAGGGGTCCCTTCCCACCGGGGAGCTGTTTTTT.

This chain joins TRBV19 and TRBJ2-1, with TRBD2 matching 9 bases. This CDR3 is 14 amino acids long. CDR1 and CDR2 from the germline V gene are LNHDA and SQIVND (reference sequence). V lost 8 bases, J lost 4 bases, and 6 bases stayed unmatched. The CDR3 coding sequence is TGTGCCAGTGGCGCTAGCGGGACTTACAATGAGCAGTTCTTC. Translating gives CASGASGTYNEQFF.

The rearrangement links TRBV6-1 to TRBJ1-1; D not certain. There are 13 residues in the CDR3. The germline CDR1 and CDR2 sequences are MNHNS and SASEGT. V was clipped by 2 bases and J by 1 base, with 5 bases between them. CDR3 DNA sequence: TGTGCCAGCAGTGAAACCGGGAACACTGAAGCTTTCTTT. Translated: CASSETGNTEAFF.

The chain is built from TRBV11-2 and TRBJ2-1, with a weak D call TRBD1 (5 bases). The V and J ends lost 8 bases and 6 bases respectively, with 14 bases between them. The CDR3 extends over 13 amino acids. The germline V gene has CDR1 SGHAT and CDR2 FQNNGV. For the CDR3, the DNA is TGTGCCAGCTCGCAGGGTTTGAGCAATGAGCAGTTCTTC. It specifies CASSQGLSNEQFF.

This chain uses TRBV18 with TRBJ1-2; 12 bases fit TRBD1. The V and J ends lost 6 bases and 7 bases, in that order; junction bases with no gene match: 9. The CDR3 contains 15 residues. Germline lookup yields CDR1 KGHSH and CDR2 LQKENI. CDR3 bases: TGTGCCAGCTCCCCTCCGGGACAGGGGGCGCGTGGCTACACCTTC. Amino acid sequence: CASSPPGQGARGYTF.

The chain uses TRBV6-2 or TRBV6-3 and TRBJ2-3, with a weak D call TRBD2 (6 bases). Deletions cut 2 bases from V and 7 bases from J, with 16 bases between. Germline-derived CDR1 and CDR2 are MNHEY and SVGEGT. The CDR3 sequence is 15 residues long. The CDR3 bases are TGTGCCAGCAGTTACGGCTTTCGCGGGGTAAATACGCAGTATTTT. It is translated as CASSYGFRGVNTQYF.

The rearrangement joins TRBV20-1 to TRBJ1-2, with unresolved D. The CDR3 length is 15 residues. V lost 3 bases and J lost 2, with 16 bases in between. Germline assignment: CDR1 DFQATT and CDR2 SNEGSKA (reference sequence). The CDR3 region has the DNA TGCAGTGCTAGTAGTGTGGGGAGAGAGAACTATGGCTACACCTTC. Protein: CSASSVGRENYGYTF.

Remarks on this clone: Other DNA sequences in the same sample also yield this CDR3. The CDR3 coding sequence is TGTGCCAGCAGCCAAGGGCGGGACACTGAAGCTTTCTTT. It is translated as CASSQGRDTEAFF. The J gene is TRBJ1-1, the V gene TRBV3-1 (or the pseudogene TRBV3-2); D ambiguous. This CDR3 has 13 residues. From germline, CDR1 is LGHDT and CDR2 YNNKEL (reference sequence). V gave up 1 base and J gave up 3 bases, with 6 bases separating them.

The chain combines TRBV6-1 with TRBJ1-5, with TRBD1 identical over 8 bases. The V segment lost 5 bases and the J segment 6 bases; nucleotides outside the gene matches: 6. This CDR3 region has 14 residues. Germline V gene data show CDR1 as MNHNS and CDR2 as SASEGT. CDR3 bases: TGTGCCAGCAGTACCCAGGGGGCCACTCAGCCCCAGCATTTT. Translated: CASSTQGATQPQHF.